This passage covers 5 T cell receptor beta chains from one sample sequenced in a study of T cells in Graves' hyperthyroidism and ophthalmopathy. Researchers amplified the TCR beta CDR3 regions from RNA transcripts. First-round RT-PCR targeting the TCR CDR3 was performed with the HTBI primer set. MiXCR, applied by TCRdb to the multiplex PCR reads, yields one record per CDR3 protein. This table has 750,000 to 950,000 distinct CDR3 sequences, over 35% appearing once. Specimen: blood. The receptor source for this set is a man aged 18 to 29 with Graves' hyperthyroidism.

As concerns this clonotype: Being one base from a much bigger clone, this may be a read error. The gene calls are TRBV12-3 or TRBV12-4 and TRBJ1-5; 10 bases align to TRBD1. This CDR3 is built from 16 residues. The CDR3 region is CASRQGQGYGNQPRHF. The CDR3 nucleotides are TGTGCCAGCAGACAGGGACAGGGGTATGGCAATCAGCCCCGGCATTTT.

The V call is TRBV6-5, the J call TRBJ1-6, with 7 bases fitting TRBD1. CDR1 is MNHEY, CDR2 SVGAGI, per germline. Unmatched junction bases numbered 9, after V lost 5 bases and J lost 8 bases. The CDR3 totals 15 residues. The DNA for the CDR3 is TGTGCCAGCAGTAAATCGACAGGGACGGATTCACCCCTCCACTTT. This codes for CASSKSTGTDSPLHF.

This clonotype has a count of ten or more. The V gene is TRBV29-1, the J gene TRBJ2-2; D is unresolved. The V gene lost 3 bases and the J gene lost 5 bases, with 7 bases spanning the gap. Germline V lookup: CDR1 SQVTM, CDR2 ANQGSEA. The CDR3 extends over 12 amino acids. The CDR3 protein is CSVEHWTGELFF. Here the CDR3 DNA reads TGCAGCGTTGAGCATTGGACCGGGGAGCTGTTTTTT.

This clonotype was found a few times. The chain joins TRBV5-1 to TRBJ1-1; D is undetermined. The CDR3 contains 13 residues. The V gene lost 6 bases and the J gene lost 3 bases, with 12 bases spanning the gap. Germline V gives CDR1 SGHRS, CDR2 YFSETQ. CDR3 in amino acids: CASTGLLDTEAFF. Written as DNA, the CDR3 is TGCGCCAGCACGGGGTTATTAGACACTGAAGCTTTCTTT.

This clonotype came up a few times. This chain joins TRBV5-1 and TRBJ2-7; 7 bases match TRBD1. The CDR3 has 14 residues. Trimming removed 2 bases from V and 4 bases from J; junction bases left unmatched: 6. Germline V gene lookup returns CDR1 SGHRS and CDR2 YFSETQ. CDR3 nucleotides: TGCGCCAGCAGCTTAAGGGACAGTCTTTACGAGCAGTACTTC. As protein: CASSLRDSLYEQYF. The full variable domain, with the rest looked up from reference TRBV5-1 and TRBJ2-7, is KAGVTQTPRYLIKTRGQQVTLSCSPISGHRSVSWYQQTPGQGLQFLFEYFSETQRNKGNFPGRFSGRQFSNSRSEMNVSTLELGDSALYLCASSLRDSLYEQYFGPGTRLTVT.